A selection of T cell receptor beta chains follows, all from one sample in a study of cytomegalovirus exposure and HLA in healthy donors. Data came from immunoSEQ multiplex PCR; TCRdb stores just in-frame clones and leaves some out. The sample has 110,000 to 150,000 clones, about three quarters seen once; the top ten hold 1.5% to 2%. Sequencing was performed on PBMCs. These receptors were taken from a woman aged 30 to 39 in good health and CMV-seronegative. The CDR3 runs from the conserved cysteine through the conserved F or W. D genes are given only for firm matches. Part of the rows lack a size; the others show once, few, many or a class for expanded clones.

j_call,clone_size,d_call,v_call,cdr3_nt,cdr3_aa
TRBJ1-4,.,.,TRBV28,TGTGCCAGCAGTCAACCGGGAGCCCCACAAGGTGAAAAACTGTTTTTT,CASSQPGAPQGEKLFF
TRBJ2-7,many,TRBD2,TRBV29-1,TGCAGCGTTGAAACAGGACTAGCGGACCCCTACGAGCAGTACTTC,CSVETGLADPYEQYF
TRBJ2-3,.,TRBD2,TRBV2,TGTGCCAGCAGTGAAGTGAGCGGGGGTGACACAGATACGCAGTATTTT,CASSEVSGGDTDTQYF
TRBJ2-3,.,TRBD1,TRBV11-1,TGTGCCAGCAGCTATCTAGGACAGGGGGGAGGAAGCACAGATACGCAGTATTTT,CASSYLGQGGGSTDTQYF
TRBJ2-7,few,TRBD2,TRBV29-1,TGCAGCGTTGTTGGGGGGACTAGCCGTTACGAGCAGTACTTC,CSVVGGTSRYEQYF
TRBJ1-1,.,TRBD1,TRBV30,TGTGCCTGGAGTTCACCGGGACAGGGGGGGGGTTGGTATACTGAAGCTTTCTTT,CAWSSPGQGGGWYTEAFF
TRBJ1-5,few,.,TRBV4-1,TGCGCCAGCAGCCAAGATCCTGGTCAGGGTAATCAGCCCCAGCATTTT,CASSQDPGQGNQPQHF
TRBJ2-3,few,.,TRBV6-1,TGTGCCAGCAGACGGGGTTATTACACAGATACGCAGTATTTT,CASRRGYYTDTQYF
TRBJ2-5,.,TRBD2,TRBV11-2,TGTGCCAGCAGCTTAGCGGGAGGTTACCAAGGGACCCAGTACTTC,CASSLAGGYQGTQYF
TRBJ1-2,.,TRBD1,TRBV9,TGTGCCAGCAGCACCATTCAGGGGGACGGCTACACCTTC,CASSTIQGDGYTF
TRBJ2-1,.,.,TRBV11-2,TGTGCCAGCAGCCCTACCCCCGGGGGAGCGAGCAATGAGCAGTTCTTC,CASSPTPGGASNEQFF
TRBJ1-1,.,TRBD1,TRBV6-5,TGTGCCAGCAGTTTGTCGACAGGGGGCACTGAAGCTTTCTTT,CASSLSTGGTEAFF
TRBJ2-2,.,.,TRBV4-1,TGCGCCAGCAGCCAAGACCTAGGCACCGGGGAGCTGTTTTTT,CASSQDLGTGELFF
TRBJ2-7,.,.,TRBV30,TGTGCCTGGAGTGGACAGCCCTACGAGCAGTACTTC,CAWSGQPYEQYF
TRBJ1-5,few,.,TRBV28,TGTGCCAGCAGGGGCTCTAGCAATCAGCCCCAGCATTTT,CASRGSSNQPQHF
TRBJ2-3,.,TRBD2,TRBV5-1,TGCGCCAGCAGCTTGCTAGCGGGGAATCAAGATACGCAGTATTTT,CASSLLAGNQDTQYF
TRBJ1-4,.,.,TRBV28,TGTGCCAGCAAGACCGGTGGGGCCATGACTAATGAAAAACTGTTTTTT,CASKTGGAMTNEKLFF
TRBJ2-1,few,.,TRBV27,TGTGCCAGCAGTTTATCGCCAGGTACGAACTACAATGAGCAGTTCTTC,CASSLSPGTNYNEQFF
TRBJ2-2,few,.,TRBV29-1,TGCAGCGTTGATAGGAACACCGGGGAGCTGTTTTTT,CSVDRNTGELFF
TRBJ2-2,.,.,TRBV10-3,TGTGCCATCAGTGGGTCCCGAGCTTCCGGGGAGCTGTTTTTT,CAISGSRASGELFF
TRBJ1-6,.,.,TRBV6-5,TGTGCCAGCAGGAGGGGGGGGACCTATAATTCACCCCTCCACTTT,CASRRGGTYNSPLHF
TRBJ1-2,.,TRBD1,TRBV28,TGTGCCAGCAGTCCCGGCCGGGACAGGGGATATGGCTATGGCTACACCTTC,CASSPGRDRGYGYGYTF
TRBJ1-2,once,TRBD1,TRBV28,TGTGCCAGCGGGCGACAGGGTGGCTATGGCTACACCTTC,CASGRQGGYGYTF
TRBJ2-5,.,TRBD1,TRBV5-1,TGCGCCAGCAGCTTGGGGACAGGACGAGAGACCCAGTACTTC,CASSLGTGRETQYF
TRBJ2-5,.,.,TRBV11-2,TGTGCCAGCAGCCGAGGTCGGGAGACCCAGTACTTC,CASSRGRETQYF
TRBJ2-2,.,.,TRBV7-7,TGTGCTAGCAGCTTGACGGGGGTCGGGGAGCTGTTTTTT,CASSLTGVGELFF
TRBJ1-1,.,TRBD1,TRBV2,TGTGCCAGCATCCCTGAGGGGGCTGGCACTGAAGCTTTCTTT,CASIPEGAGTEAFF
TRBJ1-2,.,.,TRBV7-9,TGTGCCAGCAGCGCGGACTCCTATGGCTACACCTTC,CASSADSYGYTF
TRBJ2-7,.,TRBD2,TRBV2,TGTGCCAGCAGTGCTAAACTAGCGGGAGCTCTCGAGCAGTACTTC,CASSAKLAGALEQYF
TRBJ1-1,.,.,TRBV6-4,TGTGCCAGCAGTGGACAGAACACTGAAGCTTTCTTT,CASSGQNTEAFF
TRBJ1-1,.,.,TRBV18,TGTGCCAGCTCACCCTTTGGTGGGGGCGGGAGCACTGAAGCTTTCTTT,CASSPFGGGGSTEAFF
TRBJ2-5,once,TRBD1,TRBV18,TGTGCCAGCTCACTAATAGGACAGGGCCGGACCCAGTACTTC,CASSLIGQGRTQYF
TRBJ1-6,.,.,TRBV11-1,TGTGCCAGCAGCGTCGGTCTTCGAACTTCCAATTCACCCCTCCACTTT,CASSVGLRTSNSPLHF
TRBJ2-1,.,TRBD2,TRBV11-2,TGTGCCAGCATCAGACTAGCGGGAGCGGGCAATGAGCAGTTCTTC,CASIRLAGAGNEQFF
TRBJ1-3,once,TRBD1,TRBV5-1,TGCGCCAGCAGCTTCGAGGGGGCACCTGGAAACACCATATATTTT,CASSFEGAPGNTIYF
TRBJ2-5,.,.,TRBV27,TGTGCCAGCAGTTTACGACGCCAGGGAGAGACCCAGTACTTC,CASSLRRQGETQYF
TRBJ1-2,.,.,TRBV30,TGTGCCTGGAGTGCCAGTCCGACACACTATGGCTACACCTTC,CAWSASPTHYGYTF
TRBJ2-2,.,.,TRBV28,TGTGCCAGCAGTTTACCCCACGTGGCAGGGCTGAGCGGGGAGCTGTTTTTT,CASSLPHVAGLSGELFF
TRBJ1-1,.,.,TRBV9,TGTGCCAGCAGCGCCCCAAGCGGGCTCCACACTGAAGCTTTCTTT,CASSAPSGLHTEAFF
TRBJ1-1,.,.,TRBV28,TGTGCCAGCAGTCCCTCAGGGGAATACACTGAAGCTTTCTTT,CASSPSGEYTEAFF
TRBJ1-1,.,.,TRBV27,TGTGCCAGCCTCTCGGGCAGGGGCAGGAACACTGAAGCTTTCTTT,CASLSGRGRNTEAFF
TRBJ1-1,.,.,TRBV21-1,TGTGCCAGCAGCAAGGCGGAGGAGAACACTGAAGCTTTCTTT,CASSKAEENTEAFF
TRBJ2-1,.,TRBD2,TRBV11-1,TGTGCCAGCAGCTCACGCAAGGCTAGCGGGATATACAATGAGCAGTTCTTC,CASSSRKASGIYNEQFF
TRBJ2-5,once,.,TRBV5-1,TGCGCCAGCACCCCCCTGGCGGAAGAGACCCAGTACTTC,CASTPLAEETQYF
TRBJ2-5,.,TRBD2,TRBV11-3,TGTGCCAGCAGCTTAGGGACCGGGAGGGAAGAGACCCAGTACTTC,CASSLGTGREETQYF
TRBJ1-2,few,.,TRBV29-1,TGCAGCGCTGGGGGACAAGACGGCTACACCTTC,CSAGGQDGYTF
TRBJ2-7,.,TRBD2,TRBV5-1,TGCGCCAGCAGACACGGCTATGATTCGAGCGGGAGCTCCTACGAGCAGTACTTC,CASRHGYDSSGSSYEQYF
TRBJ2-3,.,TRBD2,TRBV10-3,TGTGCCATCAGTGACTCCCAAACTGGAGCGGGGGGACCGCAGTATTTT,CAISDSQTGAGGPQYF
TRBJ2-7,once,TRBD1,TRBV6-6,TGTGCCAGCAGTCAGGGACAGGGCAACCCCTACGAGCAGTACTTC,CASSQGQGNPYEQYF
TRBJ2-1,.,TRBD1,TRBV27,TGTGCCAGCAGCCTCCGCGGACAGGGAGGTGAGCAGTTCTTC,CASSLRGQGGEQFF